This T cell receptor beta chain was documented in a study of breast tumors, draining lymph nodes, adjacent tissues. Breast cancer patients provided tissue from their axillary draining lymph nodes. TCRdb fed the multiplex PCR reads into MiXCR, producing one record per CDR3 protein. The sample has about 120,000 distinct CDR3 sequences; roughly 21% are singletons. V lost 5 bases, J lost 1 base, and 14 bases lay in between. CDR1 SGHVS and CDR2 FNYEAQ come from the germline V gene. This CDR3 region has 16 residues. The clonotype was recovered from a female donor with breast cancer. Some clones in this sample may be carry-over from other donors' samples. The material sequenced was axillary lymph node tissue. The chain employs TRBV7-6 and TRBJ2-2; possible D gene TRBD2, 5 bases. The CDR3 region has the DNA TGTGCCAGCAGCCCCCGACGTCGGGAGAACACCGGGGAGCTGTTTTTT. Encoded protein: CASSPRRRENTGELFF.